The T cell receptor (beta chain) under discussion was sequenced for a study of T cell responses to AZD1222 COVID-19 vaccine. About the study: Whether given at about 4 or about 12 weeks, second doses were pooled.

Study-wide points: A reported finding is that nearly half of spike-specific TCRs target unmutated variant regions. Distributed over spike, vaccine-associated CD4 TCRs predominated at 160-218 and 743-854.

The table came from immunoSEQ multiplex PCR; TCRdb's copy has only in-frame clones and leaves some out. The repertoire includes around 110,000 clones, about 90% of them detected once, and 7.5% sits in the top ten. Concerning this clone itself: Its target is not known.

V was trimmed by 8 bases and J by 6 bases, leaving 17 bases between them. Germline V gene sequence: CDR1 MDHEN, CDR2 SYDVKM. The CDR3 runs 15 residues. V gene TRBV28 combines with J gene TRBJ1-6; D possibly corresponds to TRBD1 (6 bases). Material: peripheral blood, obtained on day 0 of AZD1222 vaccination. This clonotype originated in an adult in good health. The chain's CDR3 is CASLSTGRINSPLHF. CDR3 coding DNA: TGTGCCAGCCTTTCTACAGGGCGTATTAATTCACCCCTCCACTTT.